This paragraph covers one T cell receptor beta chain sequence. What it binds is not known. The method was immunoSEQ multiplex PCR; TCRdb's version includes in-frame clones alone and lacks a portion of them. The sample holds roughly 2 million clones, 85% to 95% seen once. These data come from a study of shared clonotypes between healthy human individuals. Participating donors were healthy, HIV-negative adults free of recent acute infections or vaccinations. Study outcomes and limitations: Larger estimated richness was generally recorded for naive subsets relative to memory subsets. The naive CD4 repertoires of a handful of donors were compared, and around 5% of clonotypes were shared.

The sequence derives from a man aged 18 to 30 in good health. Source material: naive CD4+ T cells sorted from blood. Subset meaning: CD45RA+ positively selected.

CDR3 DNA sequence: TGCGCCAGCAGCGTGGACGCCTTAATCTCTGGCTACACCTTC. It encodes CASSVDALISGYTF. The V gene is TRBV5-1, the J gene TRBJ1-2, with D hard to call. The CDR3 is made up of 14 amino acids. The ends were cut back, 4 bases at V and 7 bases at J, with 17 bases in the middle. Germline CDR1 and CDR2: SGHRS and YFSETQ. The full variable domain, in which reference TRBV5-1 and TRBJ1-2 provide the parts outside the CDR3, is KAGVTQTPRYLIKTRGQQVTLSCSPISGHRSVSWYQQTPGQGLQFLFEYFSETQRNKGNFPGRFSGRQFSNSRSEMNVSTLELGDSALYLCASSVDALISGYTFGSGTRLTVV.